Listed here are 3 T cell receptor beta chains from one sample, sequenced in a study of post-analysis software for immune sequencing data. The study, taken as a whole, reports: Compared with controls, patients had more of about 5 TRBV segments, including TRBV5-6, TRBV5-1 and TRBV20-1.

Sequencing libraries made from TCR beta cDNA carried unique molecular identifiers. TCRdb ran MiXCR on the PCR reads and lists one entry per CDR3 protein. This table holds about 540,000 distinct CDR3 sequences, around a third found once. For these TCRs, the target antigens are not known. Sequenced material: blood. Every receptor here comes from a girl aged 2-17 years with multiple sclerosis.

V and J are TRBV16 and TRBJ1-4, with unresolved D. Trimming stripped 0 bases from V and 8 bases from J, with 10 bases between. The CDR3 has 14 amino acids. Germline CDR1 KGHSY, CDR2 FQNENV. The CDR3 loop reads CASSQSRRGEKLFF. The DNA of the CDR3 is TGTGCCAGCAGCCAATCGCGACGGGGAGAAAAACTGTTTTTT.

This clonotype was counted between two and nine times. The chain employs TRBV19 and TRBJ2-1, with D unclear. Germline V gene data show CDR1 as LNHDA and CDR2 as SQIVND (reference sequence). V shed 8 bases and J shed 7 bases, with 12 bases lying between them. The CDR3 has 12 amino acids. CDR3 bases: TGTGCCAGTCAAAAATCATGGAATGAGCAGTTCTTC. Its protein is CASQKSWNEQFF.

The gene calls are TRBV20-1 and TRBJ2-1, with TRBD2 identical over 8 bases. J gave up 6 bases and V 3 bases, and 7 bases lay outside the gene matches. CDR1 is DFQATT and CDR2 is SNEGSKA in the germline V gene (reference sequence). This CDR3 is built from 14 residues. The CDR3 nucleotides read TGCAGTGCTAGTCCAGAAGCGGGGGCCAATGAGCAGTTCTTC. Translated, it gives CSASPEAGANEQFF.